The sequence of this TCR beta chain was determined in a study of blood T cell repertoires in COVID-19. The CDR3 is made up of 14 amino acids. Germline V lookup: CDR1 MNHEY, CDR2 SVGAGI. Deletions cut 6 bases from V and 0 bases from J, with 10 bases between. Authors' data handling: Amplification from reference gene primers served as the basis for estimated nucleated cell counts. Clones were read by immunoSEQ multiplex PCR, and TCRdb kept only the in-frame ones, dropping some. That table supplies the V and J calls and clone size; D and trimming were determined from the DNA. The repertoire holds roughly 220,000 clones, with 70% to 90% as singletons.

Sequenced: PBMCs or T cells enriched from blood (not recorded which). This chain joins TRBV6-5 and TRBJ2-3, with D possibly being TRBD1 (5 bases). The receptor comes from a man under 40 with acute COVID-19. The DNA of the CDR3 is TGTGCCAGCAGAGGACATACCAGCACAGATACGCAGTATTTT. Protein sequence: CASRGHTSTDTQYF.